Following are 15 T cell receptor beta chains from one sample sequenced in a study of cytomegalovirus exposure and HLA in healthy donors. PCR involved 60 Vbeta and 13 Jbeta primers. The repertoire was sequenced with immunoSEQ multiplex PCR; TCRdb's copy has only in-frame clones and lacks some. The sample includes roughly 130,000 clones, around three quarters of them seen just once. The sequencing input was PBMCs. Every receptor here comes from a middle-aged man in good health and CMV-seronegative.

The chain's CDR3 is CASSYTQGDGYTF. Here the CDR3 DNA reads TGTGCCAGCAGTTACACACAGGGCGACGGCTACACCTTC. The chain is built from TRBV6-5 and TRBJ1-2; TRBD1 is a possible D gene (6 bases). V was cut by 2 bases and J by 8 bases, with 12 bases left in between. CDR3 size: 13 residues. CDR1 and CDR2 from the germline V gene are MNHEY and SVGAGI.

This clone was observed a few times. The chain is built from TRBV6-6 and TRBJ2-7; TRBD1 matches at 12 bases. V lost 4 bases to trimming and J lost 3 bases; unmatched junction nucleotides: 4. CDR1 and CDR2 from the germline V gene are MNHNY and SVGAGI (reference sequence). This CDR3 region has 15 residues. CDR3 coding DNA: TGTGCCAGCAGTTGGGGACAGGGGGCAAGCTACGAGCAGTACTTC. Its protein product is CASSWGQGASYEQYF.

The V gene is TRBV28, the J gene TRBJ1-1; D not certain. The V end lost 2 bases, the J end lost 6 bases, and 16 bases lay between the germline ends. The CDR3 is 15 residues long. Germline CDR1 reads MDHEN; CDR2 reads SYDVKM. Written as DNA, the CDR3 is TGTGCCAGCAGTTTACCCCTAACAGTGACGCCTGAAGCTTTCTTT. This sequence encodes CASSLPLTVTPEAFF.

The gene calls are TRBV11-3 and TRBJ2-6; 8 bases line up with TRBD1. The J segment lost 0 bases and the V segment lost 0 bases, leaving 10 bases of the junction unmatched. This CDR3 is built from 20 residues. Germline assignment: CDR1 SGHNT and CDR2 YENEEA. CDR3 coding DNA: TGTGCCAGCAGCTTAGATCGAGGACAGGGCGTCAACTCTGGGGCCAACGTCCTGACTTTC. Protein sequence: CASSLDRGQGVNSGANVLTF. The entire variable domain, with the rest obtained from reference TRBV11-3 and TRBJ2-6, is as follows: EAGVVQSPRYKIIEKKQPVAFWCNPISGHNTLYWYLQNLGQGPELLIRYENEEAVDDSQLPKDRFSAERLKGVDSTLKIQPAELGDSAVYLCASSLDRGQGVNSGANVLTFGAGSRLTVL.

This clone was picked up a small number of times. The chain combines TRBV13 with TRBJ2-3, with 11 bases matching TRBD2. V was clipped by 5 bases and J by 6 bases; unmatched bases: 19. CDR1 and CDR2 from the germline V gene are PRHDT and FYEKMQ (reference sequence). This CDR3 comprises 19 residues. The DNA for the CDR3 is TGTGCCAGCAGCCCCCCTAGGGTACTAGCGGGAGCTATTGAGGATACGCAGTATTTT. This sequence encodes CASSPPRVLAGAIEDTQYF.

CDR3 nucleotides: TGTGCCAGCAGTCCCTGGACAGGGGGCGGGGAGACCCAGTACTTC. This encodes CASSPWTGGGETQYF. The chain is built from TRBV6-6 and TRBJ2-5; 11 bases are a match to TRBD1. Germline assignment: CDR1 MNHNY and CDR2 SVGAGI (reference sequence). The CDR3 totals 15 residues. V lost 5 bases to trimming and J lost 5 bases; unmatched junction nucleotides: 7.

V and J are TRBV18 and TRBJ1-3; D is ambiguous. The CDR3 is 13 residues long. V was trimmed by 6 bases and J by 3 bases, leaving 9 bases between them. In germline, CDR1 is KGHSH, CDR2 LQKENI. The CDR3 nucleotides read TGTGCCAGCTCGCCCGAGGGTGGAAACACCATATATTTT. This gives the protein CASSPEGGNTIYF.

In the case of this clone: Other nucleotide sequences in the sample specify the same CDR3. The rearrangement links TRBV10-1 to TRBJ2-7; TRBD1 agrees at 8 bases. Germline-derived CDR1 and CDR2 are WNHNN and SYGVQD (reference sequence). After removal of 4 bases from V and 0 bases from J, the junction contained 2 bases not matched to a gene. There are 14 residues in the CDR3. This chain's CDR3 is CASSVGQGSYEQYF. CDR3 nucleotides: TGCGCCAGCAGTGTCGGACAGGGCTCCTACGAGCAGTACTTC.

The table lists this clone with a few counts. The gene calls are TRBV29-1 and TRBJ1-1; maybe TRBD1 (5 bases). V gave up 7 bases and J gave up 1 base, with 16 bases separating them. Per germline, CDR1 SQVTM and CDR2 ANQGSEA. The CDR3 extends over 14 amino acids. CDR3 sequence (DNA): TGCAGCGCCGCGACCCCCAGGGCGAACACTGAAGCTTTCTTT. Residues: CSAATPRANTEAFF.

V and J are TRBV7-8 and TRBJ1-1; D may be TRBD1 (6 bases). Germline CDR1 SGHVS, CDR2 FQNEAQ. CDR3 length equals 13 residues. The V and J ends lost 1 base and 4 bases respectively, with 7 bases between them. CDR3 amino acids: CASSLGGGTEAFF. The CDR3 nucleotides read TGTGCCAGCAGCTTAGGAGGGGGCACTGAAGCTTTCTTT.

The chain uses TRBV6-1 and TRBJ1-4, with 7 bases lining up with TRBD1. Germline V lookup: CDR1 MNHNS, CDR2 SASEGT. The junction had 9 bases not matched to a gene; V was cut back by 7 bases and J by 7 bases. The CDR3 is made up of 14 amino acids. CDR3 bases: TGTGCCAGCAATTACGACAGGGCGGTTGAAAAACTGTTTTTT. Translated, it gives CASNYDRAVEKLFF.

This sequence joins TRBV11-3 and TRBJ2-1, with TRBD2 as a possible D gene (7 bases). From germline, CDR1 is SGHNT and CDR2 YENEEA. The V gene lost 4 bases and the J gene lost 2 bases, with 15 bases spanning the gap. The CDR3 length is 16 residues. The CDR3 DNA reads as TGTGCCAGCAGCTCAAAACGGGGGGCACCCTACAATGAGCAGTTCTTC. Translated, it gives CASSSKRGAPYNEQFF.

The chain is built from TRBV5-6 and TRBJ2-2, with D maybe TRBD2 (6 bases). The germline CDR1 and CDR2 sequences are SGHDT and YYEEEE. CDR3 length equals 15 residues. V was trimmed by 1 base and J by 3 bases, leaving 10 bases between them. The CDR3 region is CASSLSREDTGELFF. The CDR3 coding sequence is TGTGCCAGCAGCTTGTCGAGGGAGGACACCGGGGAGCTGTTTTTT.

The CDR3 region has the DNA TGTTGTCGGGGGGAGGCCGGAAACACCATATATTTT. It translates to CCRGEAGNTIYF. The chain uses TRBV19 and TRBJ1-3, with D perhaps TRBD1 (5 bases). The V gene's germline CDR1 is LNHDA and CDR2 SQIVND (reference sequence). The CDR3 extends over 12 amino acids.

The CDR3 region is CASSEYEGGFFEQYF. In DNA form, the CDR3 reads TGCGCCAGCAGTGAATATGAGGGAGGGTTTTTCGAGCAGTACTTC. The V call is TRBV10-2, the J call TRBJ2-7; TRBD2 agrees at 7 bases. Germline CDR1 reads WSHSY; CDR2 reads SAAADI. This CDR3 spans 15 amino acids. Unmatched junction bases numbered 11, after V lost 3 bases and J lost 6 bases.